Detailed here is one T cell receptor (beta chain). Antigen: not known. The source of the sample is a study of cytomegalovirus exposure and HLA in healthy donors. Study-wide points: Roughly uniform depth of sequencing across donors was assumed in presence/absence analyses. The authors considered a cluster of highly shared sequence variants likely to be a sequencing artifact.

Vbeta (60) and Jbeta (13) primers were used in the PCR. Measured with immunoSEQ multiplex PCR; TCRdb has only the in-frame clones, and not every one. This sample carries about 140,000 clones, around three quarters of them seen once, and the ten largest clones take approximately 2%. Germline V gene sequence: CDR1 MNHNS, CDR2 SASEGT. CDR3 length: 14 residues. Trimming pared 5 bases from V and 3 bases from J, leaving 11 bases between. The J gene is TRBJ1-5, the V gene TRBV6-1; a weak D match, TRBD1 (6 bases). The sequence came from a man aged 40-50 years in good health and CMV-seronegative. The material sequenced was PBMCs. CDR3 nucleotides: TGTGCCAGCAGTAAAGGACAGTTCAATCAGCCCCAGCATTTT. It codes for CASSKGQFNQPQHF.